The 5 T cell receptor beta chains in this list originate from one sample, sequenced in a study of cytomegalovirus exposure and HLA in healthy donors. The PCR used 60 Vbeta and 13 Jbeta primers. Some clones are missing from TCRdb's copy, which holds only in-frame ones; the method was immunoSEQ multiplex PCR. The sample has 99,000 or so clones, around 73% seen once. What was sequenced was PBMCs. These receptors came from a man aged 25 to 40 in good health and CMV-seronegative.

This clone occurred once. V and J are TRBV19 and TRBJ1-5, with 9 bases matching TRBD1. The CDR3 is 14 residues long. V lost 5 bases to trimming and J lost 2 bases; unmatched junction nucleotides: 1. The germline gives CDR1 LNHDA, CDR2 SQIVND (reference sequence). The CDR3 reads CASSDRGGNQPQHF. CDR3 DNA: TGTGCCAGTAGTGACAGGGGGGGCAATCAGCCCCAGCATTTT.

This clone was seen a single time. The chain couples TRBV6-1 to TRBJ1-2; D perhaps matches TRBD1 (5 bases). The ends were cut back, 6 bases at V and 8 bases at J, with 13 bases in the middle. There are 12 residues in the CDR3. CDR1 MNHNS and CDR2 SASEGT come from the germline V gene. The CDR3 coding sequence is TGTGCCAGCAGAGGCCAGGGCGGCGGCTACACCTTC. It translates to CASRGQGGGYTF.

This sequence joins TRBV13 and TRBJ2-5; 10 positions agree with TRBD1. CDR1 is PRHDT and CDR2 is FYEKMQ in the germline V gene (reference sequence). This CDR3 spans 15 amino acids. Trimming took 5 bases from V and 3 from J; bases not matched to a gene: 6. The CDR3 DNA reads TGTGCCAGCAGCCCCGGGACAGGGGATGAAGAGACCCAGTACTTC. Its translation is CASSPGTGDEETQYF.

The CDR3 nucleotides are TGCGCCAGCATGCTAGCGGGGGGTTCAGATACGCAGTATTTT. Its protein product is CASMLAGGSDTQYF. The rearrangement uses TRBV10-2 and TRBJ2-3; TRBD2 agrees at 11 bases. The CDR3 extends over 14 amino acids. Looked up from germline, CDR1 is WSHSY and CDR2 is SAAADI. The ends lost 7 bases at V and 4 bases at J; junction bases unmatched: 4.

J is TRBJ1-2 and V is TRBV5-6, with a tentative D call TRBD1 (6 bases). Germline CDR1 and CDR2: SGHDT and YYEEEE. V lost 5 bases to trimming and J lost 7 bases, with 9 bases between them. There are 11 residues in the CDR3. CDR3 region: CASSLGGGYTF. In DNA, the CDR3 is TGTGCCAGCAGTCTAGGGGGTGGCTACACCTTC.